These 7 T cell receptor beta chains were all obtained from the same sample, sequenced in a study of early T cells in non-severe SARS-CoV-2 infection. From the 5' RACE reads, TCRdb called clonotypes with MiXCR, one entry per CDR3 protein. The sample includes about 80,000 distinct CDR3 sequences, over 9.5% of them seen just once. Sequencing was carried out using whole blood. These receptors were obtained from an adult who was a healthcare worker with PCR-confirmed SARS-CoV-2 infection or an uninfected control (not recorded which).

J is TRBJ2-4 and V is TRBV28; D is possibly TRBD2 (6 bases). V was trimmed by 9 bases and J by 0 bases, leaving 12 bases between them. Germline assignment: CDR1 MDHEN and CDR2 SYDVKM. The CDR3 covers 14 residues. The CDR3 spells CASRDSIAKNIQYF. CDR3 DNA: TGTGCCAGTCGGGACTCGATAGCCAAAAACATTCAGTACTTC.

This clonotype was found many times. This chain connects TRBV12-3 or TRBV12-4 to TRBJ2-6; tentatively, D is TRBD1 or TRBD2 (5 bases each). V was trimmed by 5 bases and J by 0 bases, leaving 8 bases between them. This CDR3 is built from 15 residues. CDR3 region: CASSPGSSGANVLTF. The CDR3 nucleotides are TGTGCCAGCAGTCCAGGGAGCTCTGGGGCCAACGTCCTGACTTTC.

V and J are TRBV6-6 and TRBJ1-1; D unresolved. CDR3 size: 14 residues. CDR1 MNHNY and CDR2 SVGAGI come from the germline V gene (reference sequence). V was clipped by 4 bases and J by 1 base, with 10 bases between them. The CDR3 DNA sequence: TGTGCCAGCAGTTTGGGCAGGCAGAACACTGAAGCTTTCTTT. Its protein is CASSLGRQNTEAFF.

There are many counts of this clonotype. The CDR3 loop is CASSLIAGAYEQYF. CDR3 DNA: TGTGCCAGCAGCTTAATAGCAGGGGCCTACGAGCAGTACTTC. The V and J genes are TRBV7-9 and TRBJ2-7, with a weak D call TRBD1 (6 bases). Trimming cost V 2 bases and J 2 bases, with 10 bases left between them. The CDR3 has 14 amino acids. Germline CDR1 reads SEHNR; CDR2 reads FQNEAQ (reference sequence).

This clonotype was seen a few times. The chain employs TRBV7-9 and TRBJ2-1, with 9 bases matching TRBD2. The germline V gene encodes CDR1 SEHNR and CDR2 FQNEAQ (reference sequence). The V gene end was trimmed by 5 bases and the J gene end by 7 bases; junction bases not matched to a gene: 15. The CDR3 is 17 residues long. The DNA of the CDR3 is TGTGCCAGCAGCCCTAGAGGGTCTAGCGGGAATGGGAATGAGCAGTTCTTC. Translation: CASSPRGSSGNGNEQFF.

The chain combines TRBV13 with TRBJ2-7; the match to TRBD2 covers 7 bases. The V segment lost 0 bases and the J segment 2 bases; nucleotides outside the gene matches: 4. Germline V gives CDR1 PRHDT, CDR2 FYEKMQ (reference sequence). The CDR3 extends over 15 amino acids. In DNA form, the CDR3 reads TGTGCCAGCAGCTTAGGGGCTAGCGGAGCCTACGAGCAGTACTTC. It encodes CASSLGASGAYEQYF. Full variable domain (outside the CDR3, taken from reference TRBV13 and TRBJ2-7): AAGVIQSPRHLIKEKRETATLKCYPIPRHDTVYWYQQGPGQDPQFLISFYEKMQSDKGSIPDRFSAQQFSDYHSELNMSSLELGDSALYFCASSLGASGAYEQYFGPGTRLTVT.

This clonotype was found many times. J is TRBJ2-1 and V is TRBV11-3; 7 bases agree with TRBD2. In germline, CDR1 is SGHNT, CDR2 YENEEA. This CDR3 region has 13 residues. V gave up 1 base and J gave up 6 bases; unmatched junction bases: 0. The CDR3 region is CASSLGGSNEQFF. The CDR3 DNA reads TGTGCCAGCAGCTTAGGCGGGAGCAATGAGCAGTTCTTC.